This T cell receptor beta chain comes out of a study of blood T cells in healthy people across ages. Samples each yielded at least 5 micrograms of total RNA. This CDR3 spans 15 amino acids. Germline lookup yields CDR1 MNHEY and CDR2 SMNVEV (reference sequence). The trim removed 3 bases at V and 3 bases at J, leaving 6 bases unmatched. A second PCR, run for roughly 7 to 12 cycles, used a sample-barcoded 5' primer plus a J-beta primer mix. One entry per CDR3 protein results from TCRdb running MiXCR on the 5' RACE reads. The sample consists of nearly 800,000 distinct CDR3 sequences, roughly 25% of them appearing once. These data were also filed under a second study, of T cells of mothers and their children. That paper states: It was through the M1S primer of the second PCR that sample barcodes and 2-4 random nucleotides were added.

The rearrangement joins TRBV27 to TRBJ2-3; 7 bases agree with TRBD1. This receptor was obtained from a boy younger than 18 in good health. The specimen was blood. CDR3 protein: CASSFETGRTDTQYF. The CDR3 nucleotides read TGTGCCAGCAGTTTCGAGACAGGGCGTACAGATACGCAGTATTTT.